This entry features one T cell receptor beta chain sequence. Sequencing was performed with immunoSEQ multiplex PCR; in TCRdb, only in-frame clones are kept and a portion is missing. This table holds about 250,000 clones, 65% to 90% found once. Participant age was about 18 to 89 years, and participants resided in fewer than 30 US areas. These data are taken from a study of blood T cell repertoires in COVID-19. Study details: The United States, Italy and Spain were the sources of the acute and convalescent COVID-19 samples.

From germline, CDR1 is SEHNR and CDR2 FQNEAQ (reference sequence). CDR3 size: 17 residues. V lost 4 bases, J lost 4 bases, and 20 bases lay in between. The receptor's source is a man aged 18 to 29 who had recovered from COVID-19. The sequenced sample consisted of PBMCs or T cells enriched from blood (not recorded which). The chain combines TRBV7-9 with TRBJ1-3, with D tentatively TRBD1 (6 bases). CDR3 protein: CASSYGTPIAPGNTIYF. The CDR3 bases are TGTGCCAGCAGCTACGGGACACCAATAGCCCCGGGAAACACCATATATTTT.